The 24 T cell receptor beta chains below come from one sample, sequenced in a study of T cell repertoires in cytomegalovirus infection. Via MiXCR, TCRdb re-called the reads, giving one row per CDR3 protein. The sample consists of about 260,000 distinct CDR3 sequences, roughly 15% of them appearing once. The sample comprised PBMCs. These receptors originate from a human donor in good health (CMV status not recorded). Some clones in this sample may be carry-over from other donors' samples.

Comment on this clonotype: A read error is possible here, since a much larger clone lies one base away. The chain joins TRBV5-4 to TRBJ1-1, with D unresolved. Trimming cost V 1 base and J 3 bases, with 13 bases left between them. Per the germline V gene, CDR1 is SGHNT and CDR2 is YYREEE (reference sequence). This CDR3 has 15 amino acids. Here the CDR3 reads CASSLHRGVDTEAFF. The CDR3, as DNA: TGTGCCAGCAGCTTGCACCGCGGGGTGGACACTGAAGCTTTCTTT.

At least ten counts were recorded for this clonotype. The gene calls are TRBV7-6 and TRBJ1-1; TRBD1 is a possible D gene (5 bases). CDR3 length equals 13 residues. Germline-derived CDR1 and CDR2 are SGHVS and FNYEAQ. The V end lost 2 bases, the J end lost 8 bases, and 12 bases lay between the germline ends. CDR3 sequence reads: CASSLRGFSEAFF. CDR3 nucleotides: TGTGCCAGCAGCTTAAGGGGTTTTAGCGAAGCTTTCTTT.

At least ten counts were recorded for this clonotype. The gene calls are TRBV6-4 and TRBJ2-3; possibly TRBD2 for D (5 bases). Per the germline V gene, CDR1 is MRHNA and CDR2 is SNTAGT. This CDR3 is built from 14 residues. V lost 3 bases and J lost 4, with 11 bases in between. The CDR3 bases are TGTGCCAGCAGTGAAGGAGAGGGCTCAGATACGCAGTATTTT. It is translated as CASSEGEGSDTQYF.

In this sample, this clonotype turned up many times. V gene TRBV7-2 combines with J gene TRBJ2-3; D call uncertain. The CDR3 is 14 residues long. Per the germline V gene, CDR1 is SGHTA and CDR2 is FQGNSA. Trimming took 5 bases from V and 7 from J, leaving 16 bases between them. CDR3 in amino acids: CASSPGHLGYTQYF. The CDR3 nucleotides read TGTGCCAGCAGCCCCGGTCATCTCGGGTATACGCAGTATTTT.

This clonotype was counted many times. The chain links TRBV2 to TRBJ2-1; D is uncertain. Looked up from germline, CDR1 is SNHLY and CDR2 is FYNNEI. The CDR3 spans 10 residues. Between the trimmed V and J ends, which lost 7 bases and 10 bases, there was a span of 8 bases. The CDR3 sequence: CASKDQEQFF. CDR3 in DNA: TGTGCCAGCAAGGACCAAGAGCAGTTCTTC.

This clonotype was seen a few times. V usage is TRBV7-1 and J usage is TRBJ2-5, with D perhaps TRBD1 or TRBD2 (6 bases each). TRBV7-1 carries the ORF label, with uncertain function. This CDR3 comprises 15 residues. The ends were cut back, 3 bases at V and 5 bases at J, with 16 bases in the middle. CDR3 bases: TGTGCCAGCAGCTCCGCAGGGGAGGTCCGCGAGACCCAGTACTTC. It specifies CASSSAGEVRETQYF.

This clonotype was seen many times. The CDR3 protein is CASTRAWTGVRGNEQFF. CDR3 nucleotides: TGTGCCAGCACCCGAGCGTGGACAGGGGTTCGAGGCAATGAGCAGTTCTTC. The J gene is TRBJ2-1, the V gene TRBV7-2, with TRBD1 matching 9 bases. This CDR3 comprises 17 residues. Germline V gene sequence: CDR1 SGHTA, CDR2 FQGNSA. V shed 7 bases and J 6 bases; nucleotides not matched to a gene: 16.

The chain is built from TRBV7-3 and TRBJ1-1; tentative D call: TRBD1 (6 bases). Between the trimmed V and J ends, which lost 3 bases and 5 bases, there was a span of 13 bases. From germline, CDR1 is SGHTA and CDR2 FQGTGA. This CDR3 spans 14 amino acids. The CDR3 DNA is TGTGCCAGCAGCTTGGGGGCCCCAGGAACTGAAGCTTTCTTT. Encoded protein: CASSLGAPGTEAFF.

This clonotype was observed a few times. The CDR3 sequence: CASSPIYSTDTQYF. For the CDR3, the DNA is TGTGCCAGCAGTCCCATATATAGCACAGATACGCAGTATTTT. This rearrangement joins TRBV25-1 to TRBJ2-3; no clear D gene. V was clipped by 5 bases and J by 0 bases, with 9 bases between them. The CDR3 sequence is 14 residues long. Germline values: CDR1 MGHDK, CDR2 SYGVNS.

This clonotype was observed a single time. The chain has TRBV5-5 and TRBJ2-3; no definite D call. The CDR3 spans 14 residues. Germline lookup yields CDR1 SGHKS and CDR2 YYEKEE (reference sequence). With 0 bases removed from V and 4 bases from J, the gap between germline ends came to 9 bases. CDR3 residues: CASSLDLAADTQYF. The CDR3 region has the DNA TGTGCCAGCAGCTTGGATCTTGCGGCAGATACGCAGTATTTT.

This clonotype showed up many times. This sequence joins TRBV27 and TRBJ2-7; TRBD2 agrees at 11 bases. The CDR3 totals 15 residues. The V and J ends lost 4 bases and 1 base, in that order; junction bases with no gene match: 3. Germline-derived CDR1 and CDR2 are MNHEY and SMNVEV (reference sequence). This chain's CDR3 is CASSSTSGASYEQYF. As DNA, the CDR3 is TGTGCCAGCAGTTCGACTAGCGGGGCGTCCTACGAGCAGTACTTC.

This clonotype has ten or more counts. The rearrangement joins TRBV7-2 to TRBJ2-1; D remains unclear. The germline CDR1 and CDR2 sequences are SGHTA and FQGNSA. The CDR3 contains 12 residues. V was pared by 4 bases and J by 2 bases, with 3 bases between. The CDR3 coding sequence is TGTGCCAGCAGCTCACCCTACAATGAGCAGTTCTTC. Its protein product is CASSSPYNEQFF.

The chain carries TRBV2 and TRBJ1-2, with no clear D. Trimming cost V 7 bases and J 1 base, with 10 bases left between them. This CDR3 region has 13 residues. The germline gives CDR1 SNHLY, CDR2 FYNNEI. CDR3 nucleotide sequence: TGTGCCAGCATCGCTAATATTAACTATGGCTACACCTTC. Its translation: CASIANINYGYTF.

V and J are TRBV3-1 and TRBJ1-1; D is unresolved. Germline V CDR1 and CDR2: LGHDT, YNNKEL (reference sequence). Trimming cost V 3 bases and J 3 bases, with 8 bases left between them. This CDR3 has 13 residues. This CDR3 reads CASSHLGDTEAFF. CDR3 sequence (DNA): TGTGCCAGCAGCCATTTGGGTGACACTGAAGCTTTCTTT.

In its sample, this clonotype was seen many times. V usage is TRBV7-2 and J usage is TRBJ2-7, with D unresolved. With 2 bases removed from V and 3 bases from J, the gap between germline ends came to 5 bases. Germline V gene sequence: CDR1 SGHTA, CDR2 FQGNSA. CDR3 length equals 12 residues. CDR3 nucleotide sequence: TGTGCCAGCAGCTTATCCTTCTACGAGCAGTACTTC. This sequence encodes CASSLSFYEQYF.

This clonotype was counted between two and nine times. In nucleotides, the CDR3 is TGTGCCAGCAGCGTAAGACTATCCTCCGATGAGCAGTTCTTC. It encodes CASSVRLSSDEQFF. This chain uses TRBV9 with TRBJ2-1; a possible D gene is TRBD2 (5 bases). Germline assignment: CDR1 SGDLS and CDR2 YYNGEE. V was clipped by 1 base and J by 8 bases, with 13 bases between them. This CDR3 spans 14 amino acids.

This clonotype has a count of ten or more. The chain carries TRBV27 and TRBJ1-2; TRBD1 is a possible D gene (5 bases). The germline V gene encodes CDR1 MNHEY and CDR2 SMNVEV (reference sequence). V lost 3 bases, J lost 5 bases, and 13 bases lay in between. This CDR3 comprises 14 residues. The CDR3, as DNA: TGTGCCAGCAGTTTTACCGGGACGGAATATGGCTACACCTTC. It yields the protein CASSFTGTEYGYTF.

In its sample, this clonotype was seen a few times. V usage is TRBV20-1 and J usage is TRBJ2-4; D may match TRBD1 or TRBD2 (6 bases each). Germline lookup yields CDR1 DFQATT and CDR2 SNEGSKA (reference sequence). V was cut by 2 bases and J by 1 base, with 15 bases left in between. The CDR3 is 16 amino acids. In DNA, the CDR3 is TGCAGTGCTAGAAGGTCGGGGGCGAAGGCCAAAAACATTCAGTACTTC. Protein product: CSARRSGAKAKNIQYF.

The chain carries TRBV23-1 and TRBJ2-3, with TRBD1 matching over 8 bases. TRBV23-1 is annotated as an ORF whose role is uncertain. V lost 8 bases, J lost 4 bases, and 11 bases stayed unmatched. The CDR3 totals 15 residues. The CDR3, as DNA: TGCGCCAGCCTTGGGACAGGAGTATGGGCAGATACGCAGTATTTT. As protein: CASLGTGVWADTQYF.

This clonotype came up a few times. The gene calls are TRBV5-4 and TRBJ1-1; D gene unclear. V lost 1 base to trimming and J lost 1 base, with 8 bases between them. CDR3 length equals 14 residues. In germline, CDR1 is SGHNT, CDR2 YYREEE (reference sequence). The CDR3 DNA is TGTGCCAGCAGCTTGAGAGAAGGGAACACTGAAGCTTTCTTT. This encodes CASSLREGNTEAFF.

CDR3 nucleotides: TGTGCCAGTAGTCAACAGGGGTGGAACACTGAAGCTTTCTTT. Its translation: CASSQQGWNTEAFF. The chain is built from TRBV19 and TRBJ1-1; TRBD1 matches at 7 bases. After removal of 5 bases from V and 1 base from J, the junction contained 4 bases not matched to a gene. The germline CDR1 and CDR2 sequences are LNHDA and SQIVND (reference sequence). The CDR3 has 14 amino acids. Filled out from reference TRBV19 and TRBJ1-1, the complete variable domain reads DGGITQSPKYLFRKEGQNVTLSCEQNLNHDAMYWYRQDPGQGLRLIYYSQIVNDFQKGDIAEGYSVSREKKESFPLTVTSAQKNPTAFYLCASSQQGWNTEAFFGQGTRLTVV.

The rearrangement joins TRBV5-1 to TRBJ1-1; D is ambiguous. This CDR3 contains 13 residues. V dropped 0 bases and J dropped 3 bases, with 6 bases sitting between them. Per germline, CDR1 SGHRS and CDR2 YFSETQ. Written as DNA, the CDR3 is TGCGCCAGCAGCTTGGACCTTTACACTGAAGCTTTCTTT. Translated, it gives CASSLDLYTEAFF.

This clonotype was counted many times. V and J are TRBV20-1 and TRBJ1-1; D is uncertain. V shed 4 bases and J shed 9 bases, with 15 bases lying between them. From germline, CDR1 is DFQATT and CDR2 SNEGSKA (reference sequence). This CDR3 has 12 residues. CDR3 in DNA: TGCAGTGCTAAGGACGACCTTCGGCAAGCTTTCTTT. Protein sequence: CSAKDDLRQAFF.

This clonotype has just a few counts. The chain recombines TRBV27 with TRBJ1-1; a weak D match, TRBD1 (5 bases). The germline V gene has CDR1 MNHEY and CDR2 SMNVEV (reference sequence). V lost 8 bases, J lost 8 bases, and 15 bases lay in between. The CDR3 sequence is 12 residues long. The CDR3, as DNA: TGTGCCAGCGCTCGACTCGACAGCGAAGCTTTCTTT. It is translated as CASARLDSEAFF.